The source of this T cell receptor beta chain is a study of monozygotic twins with inflammatory bowel disease. TCRdb reanalyzed the 5' RACE reads and collapses them to one entry per CDR3 protein, without DNA. Its table records some 450,000 distinct CDR3 sequences. The germline V gene has CDR1 SGHRS and CDR2 YFSETQ. The CDR3 is 16 amino acids. This TCR came from a human donor with ulcerative colitis or Crohn's disease, or a healthy co-twin of an affected twin (not recorded which). This chain uses TRBV5-1 with TRBJ2-2; TCRdb picks TRBD1, but there is no DNA to check that call. Input material: blood. The CDR3 reads CASSFLGAHMAGELFF.